These 15 T cell receptor beta chains were sequenced from one sample in a study of blood T cell repertoires in COVID-19. Profiling relied on immunoSEQ multiplex PCR, and the TCRdb table lists in-frame clones only, not all of them. The repertoire has approximately 360,000 clones, around 87% of them found once; the top ten carry less than 2.5%. The source material was PBMCs or T cells enriched from blood (not recorded which). Receptors originate from a man aged 35 to 55 in a cohort exposed to, infected with or recovered from COVID-19 (not recorded which).

V is TRBV7-7 and J is TRBJ2-2; 7 bases match TRBD2. The CDR3 extends over 15 amino acids. The J segment lost 6 bases and the V segment lost 10 bases, leaving 14 bases of the junction unmatched. The germline gives CDR1 SSHAT, CDR2 FNYEAQ (reference sequence). This CDR3 reads CATAQAAGVSGELFF. CDR3 sequence (DNA): TGTGCCACCGCCCAAGCGGCGGGAGTCTCCGGGGAGCTGTTTTTT.

The V and J genes are TRBV30 and TRBJ2-5, with D hard to call. CDR1 GTSNPN and CDR2 SVGIG come from the germline V gene (reference sequence). Trimming left V 0 bases short and J 1 base short, with 6 bases between. This CDR3 has 13 amino acids. This chain's CDR3 is CAWSVVGQETQYF. Written as DNA, the CDR3 is TGTGCCTGGAGTGTTGTCGGCCAAGAGACCCAGTACTTC.

This chain connects TRBV6-5 to TRBJ2-7; 8 bases are a match to TRBD2. Losses at the gene ends were 8 bases for V and 3 bases for J; bases not matched to a gene: 9. CDR3 size: 14 residues. Per the germline V gene, CDR1 is MNHEY and CDR2 is SVGAGI. Here the CDR3 DNA reads TGTGCCAGCGGGGAGAGCGGGAGAGTCTACGAGCAGTACTTC. Translating it yields CASGESGRVYEQYF.

This chain connects TRBV6-4 to TRBJ1-1; TRBD1 matches at 7 bases. The germline V gene encodes CDR1 MRHNA and CDR2 SNTAGT. The V segment lost 5 bases and the J segment 1 base; nucleotides outside the gene matches: 1. This CDR3 region has 13 residues. CDR3 in DNA: TGTGCCAGCAGTCAGGGGGAGAACACTGAAGCTTTCTTT. It is translated as CASSQGENTEAFF.

This chain uses TRBV19 with TRBJ2-1; the match to TRBD2 covers 10 bases. Trimming cost V 3 bases and J 5 bases; bases outside gene matches: 4. The CDR3 has 15 residues. Per germline, CDR1 LNHDA and CDR2 SQIVND (reference sequence). CDR3 loop: CASSMSSGSHNEQFF. DNA for the CDR3: TGTGCCAGTAGTATGTCTAGCGGGAGTCACAATGAGCAGTTCTTC.

This clone has a handful of counts. J is TRBJ1-2 and V is TRBV2; D not certain. The CDR3 is 11 amino acids. Germline values: CDR1 SNHLY, CDR2 FYNNEI. The V and J ends lost 7 bases and 11 bases respectively, with 14 bases between them. CDR3 sequence reads: CASKGMWEYTF. The CDR3 DNA is TGTGCCAGCAAGGGCATGTGGGAGTACACCTTC.

This chain uses TRBV30 with TRBJ2-7; TRBD1 might be the D (5 bases). Trimming stripped 3 bases from V and 6 bases from J, with 15 bases between. The CDR3 has 13 amino acids. From germline, CDR1 is GTSNPN and CDR2 SVGIG (reference sequence). The DNA of the CDR3 is TGTGCCTGGAGCCCTCTCCCAGGGTTCGAGCAGTACTTC. It specifies CAWSPLPGFEQYF.

This chain connects TRBV3-1 (or the pseudogene TRBV3-2) to TRBJ1-6; no clear D. Germline-derived CDR1 and CDR2 are LGHDT and YNNKEL (reference sequence). The CDR3 contains 14 residues. The V gene lost 4 bases and the J gene lost 0 bases, with 4 bases spanning the gap. CDR3 nucleotides: TGTGCCAGCAGCCCTATCTCCTATAATTCACCCCTCCACTTT. This gives the protein CASSPISYNSPLHF.

This clone turned up a few times. The V and J genes are TRBV28 and TRBJ1-5; unclear D gene. The germline gives CDR1 MDHEN, CDR2 SYDVKM. This CDR3 spans 13 amino acids. Trimming removed 3 bases at V and 4 bases at J, with 7 bases between. The CDR3 loop reads CASSFFQNQPQHF. The CDR3 nucleotides are TGTGCCAGCAGTTTTTTTCAGAATCAGCCCCAGCATTTT.

The chain recombines TRBV2 with TRBJ2-7; TRBD1 might be the D (6 bases). V was clipped by 6 bases and J by 3 bases, with 9 bases between them. Looked up from germline, CDR1 is SNHLY and CDR2 is FYNNEI. The CDR3 length is 12 residues. The CDR3: CASRLDSYEQYF. In DNA, the CDR3 is TGTGCCAGCAGACTGGACAGCTACGAGCAGTACTTC.

The rearrangement links TRBV10-1 to TRBJ2-7; the D gene is possibly TRBD2 (6 bases). V was cut by 5 bases and J by 2 bases, with 10 bases left in between. CDR1 WNHNN and CDR2 SYGVQD come from the germline V gene (reference sequence). The CDR3 runs 13 residues. CDR3 residues: CASSPGVPYEQYF. The CDR3 region has the DNA TGCGCCAGCAGTCCGGGAGTCCCCTACGAGCAGTACTTC.

This clone has a single count. This chain joins TRBV6-5 and TRBJ2-5; TRBD2 matches at 9 bases. Germline-derived CDR1 and CDR2 are MNHEY and SVGAGI. After removal of 4 bases from V and 2 bases from J, the junction contained 8 bases not matched to a gene. The CDR3 extends over 16 amino acids. The CDR3 coding sequence is TGTGCCAGCAGTTTCATAGCGGGAGCCGGGCAAGAGACCCAGTACTTC. This encodes CASSFIAGAGQETQYF.

The chain couples TRBV30 to TRBJ1-5; D gene uncertain. With 2 bases removed from V and 4 bases from J, the gap between germline ends came to 12 bases. Germline assignment: CDR1 GTSNPN and CDR2 SVGIG (reference sequence). The CDR3 is 14 amino acids. The CDR3 DNA is TGTGCCTGGAGTACGTCGCAGTCAAATCAGCCCCAGCATTTT. Amino acid sequence: CAWSTSQSNQPQHF.

The J gene is TRBJ1-2, the V gene TRBV19; D not certain. The V and J ends lost 3 bases and 8 bases respectively, with 19 bases between them. The CDR3 covers 15 residues. Looked up from germline, CDR1 is LNHDA and CDR2 is SQIVND (reference sequence). CDR3 residues: CASSIGGFRTGGYTF. CDR3 nucleotide sequence: TGTGCCAGTAGTATTGGAGGGTTCCGAACGGGAGGCTACACCTTC.

J is TRBJ2-7 and V is TRBV28, with D hard to call. This CDR3 has 14 amino acids. Germline V gene data show CDR1 as MDHEN and CDR2 as SYDVKM. V lost 2 bases, J lost 2 bases, and 10 bases lay in between. The CDR3 DNA reads TGTGCCAGCAGTTTAGCACTCGTAGCCTACGAGCAGTACTTC. As protein: CASSLALVAYEQYF.